What follows are 30 T cell receptor beta chains derived from one specimen sequenced in a study of neoadjuvant anti-PD-1 for oral cavity cancer. Repertoires were generated with immunoSEQ multiplex PCR, while TCRdb's copy carries only in-frame clones and drops some. This sample has more than 10,000 clones, with 71% found just once. Documented time point: after neoadjuvant nivolumab, at surgical resection. The material was PBMCs, obtained after nivolumab (anti-PD-1) treatment. The receptor source for this set is a person aged 35 to 85 with oral cavity squamous cell carcinoma.

The V gene is TRBV2, the J gene TRBJ2-7; the D gene is possibly TRBD1 (5 bases). Per germline, CDR1 SNHLY and CDR2 FYNNEI. Trimming took 1 base from V and 12 from J, leaving 16 bases between them. The CDR3 length is 13 residues. The DNA of the CDR3 is TGTGCCAGCAGTGAAGGGGGCTCCTCTGTGCGGTACTTC. Its protein product is CASSEGGSSVRYF.

The chain employs TRBV6-5 and TRBJ2-5; no clear D. Germline-derived CDR1 and CDR2 are MNHEY and SVGAGI. V gave up 6 bases and J gave up 1 base, with 9 bases separating them. The CDR3 spans 13 residues. CDR3 protein: CASSPDTQETQYF. The CDR3 nucleotides read TGTGCCAGCAGCCCAGATACCCAAGAGACCCAGTACTTC.

The CDR3 reads CASSVGQGAQPQHF. CDR3 nucleotides: TGTGCCAGCAGTGTCGGACAGGGGGCGCAGCCCCAGCATTTT. J is TRBJ1-5 and V is TRBV2; the match to TRBD1 covers 11 bases. The CDR3 has 14 amino acids. Germline CDR1 is SNHLY and CDR2 is FYNNEI. With 4 bases clipped from V and 7 bases from J, the junction kept 3 bases outside the gene matches.

CDR3 region: CASSLQGLGANVLTF. The DNA for the CDR3 is TGTGCCAGCAGCTTACAGGGACTCGGGGCCAACGTCCTGACTTTC. The chain couples TRBV7-3 to TRBJ2-6; possible D gene TRBD2, 6 bases. The CDR3 runs 15 residues. Germline V gives CDR1 SGHTA, CDR2 FQGTGA. V shed 2 bases and J shed 4 bases, with 9 bases lying between them.

There are a few counts of this clone. The chain carries TRBV7-2 and TRBJ2-2, with TRBD1 matching 9 bases. Germline CDR1 reads SGHTA; CDR2 reads FQGNSA. The CDR3 spans 15 residues. The V and J ends lost 4 bases and 6 bases, in that order; junction bases with no gene match: 6. The CDR3 loop reads CASSSGTGRSGELFF. Here the CDR3 DNA reads TGTGCCAGCAGCTCCGGGACAGGGAGATCCGGGGAGCTGTTTTTT.

This clone has a handful of counts. CDR3 sequence: CASSRDRGLEKLFF. CDR3 bases: TGCGCCAGCAGCCGGGACAGGGGGCTTGAAAAACTGTTTTTT. The gene calls are TRBV5-1 and TRBJ1-4, with 12 bases lining up with TRBD1. CDR1 SGHRS and CDR2 YFSETQ come from the germline V gene. Germline trimming cut 4 bases from V and 7 bases from J; bases unmatched to any gene: 2. This CDR3 has 14 residues.

This clone showed up just a few times. The V gene is TRBV27, the J gene TRBJ2-2; D is unresolved. Germline CDR1 is MNHEY and CDR2 is SMNVEV (reference sequence). The CDR3 totals 12 residues. Trimming left V 6 bases short and J 0 bases short, with 2 bases between. CDR3 protein: CASSPNTGELFF. In DNA form, the CDR3 reads TGTGCCAGCAGCCCGAACACCGGGGAGCTGTTTTTT.

This chain joins TRBV6-1 and TRBJ1-2; a weak D match, TRBD1 (5 bases). The ends were cut back, 1 base at V and 7 bases at J, with 13 bases in the middle. Germline assignment: CDR1 MNHNS and CDR2 SASEGT. There are 14 residues in the CDR3. The CDR3 protein is CASSEGRAWGGYTF. The CDR3 DNA reads TGTGCCAGCAGTGAAGGCAGGGCTTGGGGTGGCTACACCTTC.

The CDR3 region is CASSFGLTGPNEQFF. CDR3 bases: TGTGCCAGCAGCTTCGGGTTGACTGGACCAAATGAGCAGTTCTTC. This chain uses TRBV7-9 with TRBJ2-1; D call uncertain. This CDR3 spans 15 amino acids. Germline CDR1 reads SEHNR; CDR2 reads FQNEAQ (reference sequence). The V and J ends lost 3 bases and 7 bases respectively, with 16 bases between them.

This clone was detected a few times. The chain joins TRBV5-1 to TRBJ1-1; D remains unclear. Trimming took off 4 bases at V and 2 bases at J, with 15 bases between the two ends. The germline CDR1 and CDR2 sequences are SGHRS and YFSETQ. The CDR3 is 15 residues long. The CDR3 loop reads CASSIAPGPNTEAFF. The CDR3 DNA reads as TGCGCCAGCAGCATAGCGCCGGGCCCCAACACTGAAGCTTTCTTT.

The rearrangement uses TRBV6-5 and TRBJ1-1; no definite D call. V lost 7 bases and J 11 bases, leaving 26 bases between the germline ends. This CDR3 spans 15 amino acids. Per germline, CDR1 MNHEY and CDR2 SVGAGI. The CDR3, as DNA: TGTGCCAGCATTCGGTCAGACAAACCGTTCGCTAGGGCTTTCTTT. The encoded protein is CASIRSDKPFARAFF.

J is TRBJ2-5 and V is TRBV5-1; tentatively, D is TRBD2 (5 bases). The CDR3 has 13 residues. Germline assignment: CDR1 SGHRS and CDR2 YFSETQ. V was shortened by 0 bases and J by 4 bases, with 7 bases between the two germline ends. As DNA, the CDR3 is TGCGCCAGCAGCTTGGGGGCGGGAGAGACCCAGTACTTC. It is translated as CASSLGAGETQYF. The whole variable domain, filled in from reference TRBV5-1 and TRBJ2-5, reads KAGVTQTPRYLIKTRGQQVTLSCSPISGHRSVSWYQQTPGQGLQFLFEYFSETQRNKGNFPGRFSGRQFSNSRSEMNVSTLELGDSALYLCASSLGAGETQYFGPGTRLLVL.

The CDR3 DNA reads as TGCGCCAGCAGCTTGGTTGGCGGACGTCAATATTTT. Protein: CASSLVGGRQYF. The chain employs TRBV5-1 and TRBJ2-3; D not certain. Germline loops: CDR1 SGHRS, CDR2 YFSETQ. The CDR3 contains 12 residues. V was pared by 0 bases and J by 15 bases, with 14 bases between.

The sample holds a few counts of this clone. This chain uses TRBV5-5 with TRBJ1-2; 7 bases match TRBD1. Germline assignment: CDR1 SGHKS and CDR2 YYEKEE (reference sequence). Germline trimming cut 5 bases from V and 6 bases from J; bases unmatched to any gene: 4. The CDR3 runs 12 residues. CDR3 sequence: CASRGQGDGYTF. The CDR3 nucleotides are TGTGCCAGCAGGGGGCAGGGGGATGGCTACACCTTC.

This clone appeared once. The chain uses TRBV5-5 and TRBJ2-1; D gene ambiguous. With 0 bases removed from V and 2 bases from J, the gap between germline ends came to 21 bases. Per germline, CDR1 SGHKS and CDR2 YYEKEE (reference sequence). The CDR3 loop spans 19 amino acids. The CDR3 loop is CASSLVAEPNSQTYNEQFF. The CDR3 nucleotides read TGTGCCAGCAGCTTGGTGGCAGAACCCAATAGCCAAACCTACAATGAGCAGTTCTTC.

This clone was seen just once. The V gene is TRBV9, the J gene TRBJ2-3; 10 bases are shared with TRBD2. Germline V gene sequence: CDR1 SGDLS, CDR2 YYNGEE. There are 14 residues in the CDR3. With V trimmed by 3 bases and J by 5 bases, 3 bases remained unmatched. The CDR3 protein is CASSDPSGGDTQYF. The CDR3, as DNA: TGTGCCAGCAGCGACCCTAGCGGGGGAGATACGCAGTATTTT.

The genes are TRBV4-1 and TRBJ1-2; tentatively, D is TRBD1 (5 bases). CDR3 length: 14 residues. V was clipped by 1 base and J by 3 bases, with 9 bases between them. CDR1 and CDR2 from the germline V gene are MGHRA and YSYEKL. CDR3 region: CASSQGDWDYGYTF. CDR3 DNA: TGCGCCAGCAGCCAAGGGGACTGGGACTATGGCTACACCTTC.

The V gene is TRBV11-2, the J gene TRBJ2-4; 8 nucleotides match TRBD2. Unmatched junction bases numbered 18, after V lost 5 bases and J lost 3 bases. The germline V gene has CDR1 SGHAT and CDR2 FQNNGV. This CDR3 has 19 residues. DNA for the CDR3: TGTGCCAGCAGCCGAAAAGATGGGTCGGCGGGAGGTGACAAAAACATTCAGTACTTC. It is translated as CASSRKDGSAGGDKNIQYF.

This clone was observed a few times. The CDR3 DNA follows: TGTGCCAGCAGCTCCGGGACGTTGAGGGCCTCCGAGCAGTACTTC. Protein sequence: CASSSGTLRASEQYF. The rearrangement links TRBV11-2 to TRBJ2-7; D could derive from TRBD1 or TRBD2 (5 bases each). V lost 4 bases to trimming and J lost 6 bases, with 19 bases between them. Germline CDR1 is SGHAT and CDR2 is FQNNGV. This CDR3 spans 15 amino acids.

The chain joins TRBV7-2 to TRBJ1-4; tentatively, D is TRBD1 (6 bases). Germline V gene sequence: CDR1 SGHTA, CDR2 FQGNSA. The V and J ends lost 5 bases and 4 bases respectively, with 14 bases between them. The CDR3 has 15 residues. The DNA for the CDR3 is TGTGCCAGCAGCCCCAGGGGCAGGGGTAATGAAAAACTGTTTTTT. Residues: CASSPRGRGNEKLFF.

The rearrangement joins TRBV4-1 to TRBJ1-1, with D unclear. This CDR3 spans 14 amino acids. Germline V gene sequence: CDR1 MGHRA, CDR2 YSYEKL. Deletions cut 6 bases from V and 1 base from J, with 12 bases between. The CDR3 loop is CASSPHLGNTEAFF. CDR3 DNA: TGCGCCAGCAGTCCACACCTAGGGAACACTGAAGCTTTCTTT.

V usage is TRBV28 and J usage is TRBJ1-2, with TRBD1 identical over 8 bases. This CDR3 is built from 14 residues. Trimming took 4 bases from V and 5 from J; bases not matched to a gene: 6. Germline loops: CDR1 MDHEN, CDR2 SYDVKM. The CDR3 is CASSSRGRVYGYTF. In nucleotides, the CDR3 is TGTGCCAGCAGTTCCAGGGGGCGCGTTTATGGCTACACCTTC.

The rearrangement links TRBV29-1 to TRBJ2-5; 12 bases align to TRBD2. Per germline, CDR1 SQVTM and CDR2 ANQGSEA. The ends lost 3 bases at V and 1 base at J; junction bases unmatched: 3. CDR3 size: 15 residues. The DNA for the CDR3 is TGCAGCGTTGATGGACTAGCGGGGCTCCAAGAGACCCAGTACTTC. As protein: CSVDGLAGLQETQYF.

The table lists this clone with a few counts. The chain is built from TRBV5-1 and TRBJ2-2, with D hard to call. Germline-derived CDR1 and CDR2 are SGHRS and YFSETQ. V lost 1 base and J 4 bases, leaving 8 bases between the germline ends. The CDR3 has 14 residues. The chain's CDR3 is CASSLLSSTGELFF. The CDR3 DNA sequence: TGCGCCAGCAGCTTGCTTAGCTCCACCGGGGAGCTGTTTTTT.

The CDR3 region is CASRAPGQVETQYF. The CDR3 bases are TGTGCCAGCAGAGCACCGGGACAGGTGGAGACCCAGTACTTC. This rearrangement joins TRBV2 to TRBJ2-5, with 8 bases that match TRBD1. V trimming: 6 bases; J trimming: 5 bases; junction bases outside the gene matches: 8. The length of the CDR3 is 14 residues. From germline, CDR1 is SNHLY and CDR2 FYNNEI.

This sequence joins TRBV6-1 and TRBJ1-5; D is unresolved. V was shortened by 6 bases and J by 0 bases, with 6 bases between the two germline ends. The CDR3 sequence is 13 residues long. CDR1 and CDR2 from the germline V gene are MNHNS and SASEGT. The CDR3 nucleotides are TGTGCCAGCAGGGTGAATAGCAATCAGCCCCAGCATTTT. This translates into CASRVNSNQPQHF.

The table lists this clone with a few counts. This sequence joins TRBV7-6 and TRBJ2-1; 7 bases agree with TRBD2. The V and J ends lost 3 bases and 1 base, in that order; junction bases with no gene match: 6. CDR3 length: 16 residues. CDR1 is SGHVS and CDR2 is FNYEAQ in the germline V gene. CDR3 nucleotide sequence: TGTGCCAGCAGCTTCGGAGGGAGGGGTTCCTACAATGAGCAGTTCTTC. It translates to CASSFGGRGSYNEQFF.

The rearrangement joins TRBV10-1 to TRBJ2-7, with 10 bases that match TRBD2. The CDR3 runs to 13 residues. After removal of 8 bases from V and 7 bases from J, the junction contained 8 bases not matched to a gene. Germline CDR1 is WNHNN and CDR2 is SYGVQD (reference sequence). The CDR3 DNA sequence: TGCGCCAGCCAGCTAGCGGGGGCTGAAGAGCAGTACTTC. It yields the protein CASQLAGAEEQYF.

The chain combines TRBV19 with TRBJ1-3; D unresolved. The CDR3 has 15 residues. The ends were cut back, 3 bases at V and 0 bases at J, with 9 bases in the middle. Germline values: CDR1 LNHDA, CDR2 SQIVND (reference sequence). This chain's CDR3 is CASSIGQLSGNTIYF. Here the CDR3 DNA reads TGTGCCAGTAGTATCGGCCAGCTCTCTGGAAACACCATATATTTT.

This clone was found a few times. CDR3 sequence: CASSSPGSLFDPYSPLHF. The CDR3 coding sequence is TGTGCCAGTAGTTCCCCGGGCTCCCTTTTCGACCCGTATTCACCCCTCCACTTT. V is TRBV19 and J is TRBJ1-6; D not resolved. V was pared by 5 bases and J by 8 bases, with 25 bases between. This CDR3 has 18 residues. Germline V gene data show CDR1 as LNHDA and CDR2 as SQIVND (reference sequence).